This TCR beta chain was recovered during a study of OX40 agonist ivuxolimab in advanced cancers. Background on the whole study: The costimulatory receptor OX40 (CD134) was targeted by ivuxolimab, a fully human IgG2 agonistic monoclonal antibody. Patients were allowed to have had prior anti-PD-1, anti-PD-L1 or anti-CTLA-4 therapy, and 30% to 40% of the dose-escalation patients had previously received checkpoint inhibitors. The purpose of peripheral TCRbeta sequencing was to test whether ivuxolimab changed TCR sequence diversity and led to clonal T-cell expansion. In the dose-escalation cohort, 82.7% of patients were male, and the mean age was approximately 60 years, with a range of roughly 20 to 79. Intravenous ivuxolimab was administered to patients every 2 weeks at six dose levels: 0.01, 0.1, 0.3, 1.5, 3 and 10 mg/kg. Three dose-escalation patients achieved partial responses, one with hepatocellular carcinoma and two with cutaneous melanoma. Among the roughly 52 dose-escalation patients, some 19 had hepatocellular carcinoma, about 15 melanoma, 9 renal cell carcinoma and 9 head and neck cancer. The paper reports the monotherapy dose-escalation portion (N of about 52 patients) of the phase I ivuxolimab trial. General conclusions and limits of the study: After ivuxolimab, CD8+ T cells had more expanded clones than CD4+ T cells on average. At doses of 0.1 to 3.0 mg/kg, clonal expansion of both CD4+ and CD8+ blood T cells was observed from baseline to week 6. Antigen specificity was not determined for the clonally expanded peripheral T cells. In the 0.1-3.0 mg/kg groups, partial responders had among the lowest normalized peripheral clonal expansion, particularly in CD8+ T cells. Low levels of normalized T-cell clonal expansion were also seen in some nonresponding patients.

The sample holds one count of this clone. Its antigen target is currently unknown. Base qualities are not at hand, and no much larger clone is one base apart. For sequencing of the TCRbeta CDR3 region, genomic DNA was extracted from the sorted cells. TCRbeta CDR3 regions were sequenced using the immunoSEQ Assay. TCRdb carries this immuneACCESS record with in-frame sequences only. Its versions omit some clonotypes, under half of them owing to an unresolved V gene in the studies checked, with the rest unexplained. Within this sample are 70,000 to 80,000 clones, with around 94% of them counted one time only. About a sixth of the sample comes from the top ten. The trial excluded patients who had a history of autoimmune disease or who were on systemic immunosuppression. Peripheral blood for TCR sequencing was drawn from every dose cohort at baseline, at cycle 4 day 1 and at cycle 7 day 1. The samples were drawn from a first-in-human, open-label, multicenter phase I dose-escalation trial of ivuxolimab. The trial enrolled adults with locally advanced or metastatic head and neck squamous cell, hepatocellular, melanoma or renal cell carcinoma. Before TCR sequencing, CD4+ T cells and CD8+ T cells from peripheral blood were sorted into separate populations.

The CDR3 covers 14 residues, taking in both the cysteine and the phenylalanine. Of all the DNA, just the CDR3 is kept, 42 bases in frame from base 1. The germline V gene (reference sequence) sets CDR1 to SEHNR and CDR2 to FQNEAQ. V lost 5 bases and J lost 3 bases, and the count of bases not matched to a germline gene is 6. This clonotype was obtained from an adult with an advanced solid tumor such as melanoma, head and neck, liver or kidney cancer. The sequenced sample was CD4+ or CD8+ T cells sorted from blood, obtained in a trial of the OX40 agonist ivuxolimab. The chain couples TRBV7-9 to TRBJ2-7; 8 nucleotides in the junction match TRBD2. CDR3 loop: CASSVTSAVYEQYF. The base sequence is TGTGCCAGCAGCGTGACTAGCGCGGTCTACGAGCAGTACTTC.